These 15 T cell receptor beta chains were all obtained from the same sample, sequenced in a study of cytomegalovirus exposure and HLA in healthy donors. A multiplex PCR was run with 60 Vbeta primers and 13 Jbeta primers. Generated by immunoSEQ multiplex PCR, the TCRdb table keeps only in-frame clones and is missing some. This table lists roughly 120,000 clones. Sample: PBMCs. Every receptor here comes from a man aged 25-40 years in good health and CMV-seronegative.

CDR3 protein: CASRPVGTTNTIYF. DNA of the CDR3: TGTGCCAGCAGGCCAGTGGGGACAACAAACACCATATATTTT. The rearrangement links TRBV6-1 to TRBJ1-3; D may be TRBD1 (6 bases). Germline values: CDR1 MNHNS, CDR2 SASEGT. The CDR3 extends over 14 amino acids. Trimming stripped 6 bases from V and 6 bases from J, with 15 bases between.

The chain joins TRBV28 to TRBJ2-7, with 12 bases fitting TRBD1. The V and J ends lost 8 bases and 7 bases, in that order; junction bases with no gene match: 12. Per germline, CDR1 MDHEN and CDR2 SYDVKM. The CDR3 loop spans 15 amino acids. CDR3 protein: CASRPTGQGALEQYF. CDR3 bases: TGTGCCAGCCGCCCGACGGGACAGGGGGCGTTAGAGCAGTACTTC.

This sequence joins TRBV2 and TRBJ2-7, with D hard to call. The germline V gene has CDR1 SNHLY and CDR2 FYNNEI. The ends were cut back, 4 bases at V and 2 bases at J, with 15 bases in the middle. There are 15 residues in the CDR3. The CDR3, as DNA: TGTGCCAGCAGTGCGGGTGGTTACTCGACCTACGAGCAGTACTTC. Translation: CASSAGGYSTYEQYF.

The chain is built from TRBV13 and TRBJ1-6; perhaps TRBD1 as D (6 bases). The CDR3 is 16 amino acids. V lost 7 bases and J lost 8, with 21 bases in between. In germline, CDR1 is PRHDT, CDR2 FYEKMQ (reference sequence). The CDR3 DNA reads as TGTGCCAGCAACGGGGGGCACGGGATTTCTCATTCACCCCTCCACTTT. Amino acids: CASNGGHGISHSPLHF.

The chain joins TRBV5-6 to TRBJ1-6, with 7 nucleotides matching TRBD1. V gave up 6 bases and J gave up 7 bases; unmatched junction bases: 4. CDR1 is SGHDT and CDR2 is YYEEEE in the germline V gene. The CDR3 length is 13 residues. This CDR3 reads CASTGQTNSPLHF. The CDR3, as DNA: TGTGCCAGCACGGGACAGACAAATTCACCCCTCCACTTT.

The chain employs TRBV9 and TRBJ1-1, with a weak D call TRBD1 (6 bases). With 5 bases removed from V and 2 bases from J, the gap between germline ends came to 16 bases. CDR1 and CDR2 (germline): SGDLS, YYNGEE. The CDR3 has 15 amino acids. For the CDR3, the DNA is TGTGCCAGCAGTCAACCCTCGACAGGAAACACTGAAGCTTTCTTT. It encodes CASSQPSTGNTEAFF.

This sequence joins TRBV7-2 and TRBJ1-6; no definite D call. The V gene's germline CDR1 is SGHTA and CDR2 FQGNSA. The CDR3 consists of 15 residues. Trimming left V 0 bases short and J 7 bases short, with 10 bases between. The DNA for the CDR3 is TGTGCCAGCAGCTTAGCGCGCGGGCAGAATTCACCCCTCCACTTT. Its translation: CASSLARGQNSPLHF.

The gene calls are TRBV5-5 and TRBJ1-1; D may be TRBD1 (6 bases). Germline V CDR1 and CDR2: SGHKS, YYEKEE (reference sequence). The CDR3 has 14 amino acids. V lost 2 bases and J lost 3, with 11 bases in between. CDR3 DNA sequence: TGTGCCAGCAGCTTTAGCAGGGGTGACACTGAAGCTTTCTTT. Protein sequence: CASSFSRGDTEAFF.

The chain combines TRBV6-5 with TRBJ1-1, with a weak D call TRBD1 (5 bases). The germline V and J ends were trimmed by 5 bases and 2 bases, with 15 bases remaining between them. This CDR3 comprises 15 residues. Germline V gene sequence: CDR1 MNHEY, CDR2 SVGAGI. This chain's CDR3 is CASSRPGRGNTEAFF. The CDR3 region has the DNA TGTGCCAGCAGTCGGCCGGGGAGGGGTAACACTGAAGCTTTCTTT.

The rearrangement joins TRBV5-1 to TRBJ2-1; no reliable D call. The germline CDR1 and CDR2 sequences are SGHRS and YFSETQ. The length of the CDR3 is 19 residues. The ends were cut back, 0 bases at V and 0 bases at J, with 19 bases in the middle. The CDR3 loop is CASSLGKPSKPSSYNEQFF. In DNA form, the CDR3 reads TGCGCCAGCAGCTTGGGTAAGCCAAGTAAACCGAGCTCCTACAATGAGCAGTTCTTC. The full variable domain, its missing parts supplied by reference TRBV5-1 and TRBJ2-1, is KAGVTQTPRYLIKTRGQQVTLSCSPISGHRSVSWYQQTPGQGLQFLFEYFSETQRNKGNFPGRFSGRQFSNSRSEMNVSTLELGDSALYLCASSLGKPSKPSSYNEQFFGPGTRLTVL.

The V and J genes are TRBV29-1 and TRBJ2-7, with 8 bases matching TRBD1. V shed 3 bases, J shed 5 bases, and the junction held 12 bases outside the gene matches. The germline gives CDR1 SQVTM, CDR2 ANQGSEA. This CDR3 comprises 15 residues. Here the CDR3 DNA reads TGCAGCGTTGAGGGGGAGACAGGGGTAAGGCACGAGCAGTACTTC. Translating it yields CSVEGETGVRHEQYF.

The J gene is TRBJ2-1, the V gene TRBV30, with unresolved D. The V gene lost 1 base and the J gene lost 10 bases, with 11 bases spanning the gap. This CDR3 contains 12 residues. CDR1 and CDR2 (germline): GTSNPN, SVGIG (reference sequence). The CDR3 DNA sequence: TGTGCCTGGAGTGAGCCCTTTGTGGAGCAGTTCTTC. Translation gives CAWSEPFVEQFF. Complete variable domain (other parts from reference TRBV30 and TRBJ2-1): SQTIHQWPATLVQPVGSPLSLECTVEGTSNPNLYWYRQAAGRGLQLLFYSVGIGQISSEVPQNLSASRPQDRQFILSSKKLLLSDSGFYLCAWSEPFVEQFFGPGTRLTVL.

The chain has TRBV4-3 and TRBJ2-5; the D is unclear. CDR3 length equals 13 residues. Trimming removed 3 bases from V and 5 bases from J, with 10 bases in between. Germline V CDR1 and CDR2: LGHNA, YSLEER. Written as DNA, the CDR3 is TGCGCCAGCAGCCAGAGGCACGGGGAGACCCAGTACTTC. It encodes CASSQRHGETQYF.

The rearrangement joins TRBV2 to TRBJ1-1; 9 bases match TRBD1. The CDR3 is 11 residues long. The V segment lost 6 bases and the J segment 8 bases; nucleotides outside the gene matches: 1. CDR1 and CDR2 (germline): SNHLY, FYNNEI. In DNA, the CDR3 is TGTGCCAGCAGCGACAGGGGGGAAGCTTTCTTT. This codes for CASSDRGEAFF.

The gene calls are TRBV7-8 and TRBJ1-2, with TRBD1 as a possible D gene (5 bases). The CDR3 contains 14 residues. Germline assignment: CDR1 SGHVS and CDR2 FQNEAQ. V lost 3 bases, J lost 4 bases, and 12 bases lay in between. CDR3 coding DNA: TGTGCCAGCAGCTTCCTCGACAGAACCTATGGCTACACCTTC. This gives the protein CASSFLDRTYGYTF.